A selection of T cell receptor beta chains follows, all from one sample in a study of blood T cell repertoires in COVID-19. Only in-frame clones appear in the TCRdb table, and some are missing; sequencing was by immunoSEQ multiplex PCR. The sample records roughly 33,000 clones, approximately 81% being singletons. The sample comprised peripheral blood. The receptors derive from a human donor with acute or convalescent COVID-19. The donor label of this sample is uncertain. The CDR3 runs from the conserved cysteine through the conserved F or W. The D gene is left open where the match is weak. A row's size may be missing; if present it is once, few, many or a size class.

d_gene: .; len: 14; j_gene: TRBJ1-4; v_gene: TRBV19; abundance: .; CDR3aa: CASSFSGANEKLFF; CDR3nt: TGTGCCAGTAGCTTTTCAGGTGCCAATGAAAAACTGTTTTTT
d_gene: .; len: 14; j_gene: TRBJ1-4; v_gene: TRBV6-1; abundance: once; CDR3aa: CASSPILTVEKLFF; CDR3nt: TGTGCCAGCAGCCCGATACTAACCGTTGAAAAACTGTTTTTT
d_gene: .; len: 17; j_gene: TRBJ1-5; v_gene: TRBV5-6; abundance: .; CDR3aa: CASSSERGLGQNQPQHF; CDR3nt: TGTGCCAGCAGCTCCGAGAGGGGGTTAGGACAGAATCAGCCCCAGCATTTT
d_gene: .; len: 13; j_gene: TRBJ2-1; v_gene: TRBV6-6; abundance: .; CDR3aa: CASSATRVGEQFF; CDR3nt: TGTGCCAGCAGTGCAACTAGAGTGGGGGAGCAGTTCTTC
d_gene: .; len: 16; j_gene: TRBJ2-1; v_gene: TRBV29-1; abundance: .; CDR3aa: CSVEVTGTVSYNEQFF; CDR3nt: TGCAGCGTTGAAGTCACCGGGACTGTCTCCTACAATGAGCAGTTCTTC
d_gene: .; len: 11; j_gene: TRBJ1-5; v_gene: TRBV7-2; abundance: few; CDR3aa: CASSLYQPQHF; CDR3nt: TGTGCCAGCAGCCTTTATCAGCCCCAGCATTTT
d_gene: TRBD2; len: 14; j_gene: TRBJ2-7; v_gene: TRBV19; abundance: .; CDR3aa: CASTYRGEPPEQYF; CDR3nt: TGTGCCAGCACCTATCGGGGGGAACCTCCCGAGCAGTACTTC
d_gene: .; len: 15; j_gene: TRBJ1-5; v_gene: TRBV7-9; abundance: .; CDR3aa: CASSLVGEVNQPQHF; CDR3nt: TGTGCCAGCAGCTTAGTAGGGGAAGTCAATCAGCCCCAGCATTTT
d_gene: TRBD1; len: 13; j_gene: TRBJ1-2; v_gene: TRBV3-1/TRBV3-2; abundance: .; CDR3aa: CASSQGQGYGYTF; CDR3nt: TGTGCCAGCAGCCAAGGACAGGGGTACGGCTACACCTTC
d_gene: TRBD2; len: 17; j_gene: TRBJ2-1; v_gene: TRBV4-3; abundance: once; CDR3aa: CASSRRLAGGLNNEQFF; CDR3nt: TGCGCCAGCAGCCGCCGACTAGCGGGGGGTCTCAACAATGAGCAGTTCTTC
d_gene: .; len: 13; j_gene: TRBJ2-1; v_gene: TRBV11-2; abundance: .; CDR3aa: CASSLFRANEQFF; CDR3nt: TGTGCCAGCAGCTTATTCAGGGCGAATGAGCAGTTCTTC
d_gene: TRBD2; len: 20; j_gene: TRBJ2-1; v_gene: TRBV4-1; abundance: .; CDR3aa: CASSQPEGGTSARRSNEQFF; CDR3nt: TGCGCCAGCAGCCAGCCCGAGGGTGGGACTAGCGCCCGGCGCTCCAATGAGCAGTTCTTC
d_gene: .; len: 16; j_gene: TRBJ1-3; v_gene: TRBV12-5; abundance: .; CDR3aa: CASGLVAGLAGNTIYF; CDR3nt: TGTGCTAGTGGTTTGGTAGCGGGTTTAGCTGGAAACACCATATATTTT
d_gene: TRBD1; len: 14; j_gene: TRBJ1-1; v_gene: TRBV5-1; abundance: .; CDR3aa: CASSFSGGNTEAFF; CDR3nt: TGCGCCAGCAGCTTTTCAGGGGGCAACACTGAAGCTTTCTTT
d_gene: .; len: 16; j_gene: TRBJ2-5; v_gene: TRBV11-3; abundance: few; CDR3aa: CASSLWSGWGQETQYF; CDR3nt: TGTGCCAGCAGCCTCTGGTCGGGGTGGGGACAAGAGACCCAGTACTTC
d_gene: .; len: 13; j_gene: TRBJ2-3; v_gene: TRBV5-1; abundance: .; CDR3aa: CASRGTVTDTQYF; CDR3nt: TGCGCCAGCCGGGGGACAGTCACAGATACGCAGTATTTT
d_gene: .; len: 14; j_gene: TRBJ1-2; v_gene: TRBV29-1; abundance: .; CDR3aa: CSVPTAQGVGGYTF; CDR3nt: TGCAGCGTCCCGACGGCACAGGGAGTCGGAGGCTACACCTTC
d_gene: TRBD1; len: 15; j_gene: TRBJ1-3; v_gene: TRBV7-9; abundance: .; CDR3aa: CASTSGTGVGNTIYF; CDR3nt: TGTGCCAGCACCTCCGGGACAGGGGTGGGAAACACCATATATTTT
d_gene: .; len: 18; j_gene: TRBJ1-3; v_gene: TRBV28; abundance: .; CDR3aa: CASSTIRQPTPSGNTIYF; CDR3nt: TGTGCCAGCAGTACGATCCGACAGCCAACACCCTCTGGAAACACCATATATTTT
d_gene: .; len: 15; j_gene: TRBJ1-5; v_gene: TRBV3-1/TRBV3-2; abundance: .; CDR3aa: CASSQGFSSNQPQHF; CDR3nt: TGTGCCAGCAGCCAAGGGTTCAGTAGCAATCAGCCCCAGCATTTT
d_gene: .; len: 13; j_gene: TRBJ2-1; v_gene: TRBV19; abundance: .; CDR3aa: CASSISRENEQFF; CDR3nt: TGTGCCAGTAGTATTTCGCGGGAAAATGAGCAGTTCTTC
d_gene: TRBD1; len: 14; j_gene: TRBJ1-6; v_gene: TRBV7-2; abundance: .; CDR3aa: CASSLPGTGQTLHF; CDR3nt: TGTGCCAGCAGCTTACCAGGGACAGGTCAAACCCTCCACTTT
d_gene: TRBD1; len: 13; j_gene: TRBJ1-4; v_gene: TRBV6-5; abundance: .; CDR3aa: CASLGDSGEKLFF; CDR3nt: TGTGCCAGCTTGGGGGACAGCGGAGAAAAACTGTTTTTT
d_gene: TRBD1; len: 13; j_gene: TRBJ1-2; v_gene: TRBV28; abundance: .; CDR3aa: CASSRGQPYGYTF; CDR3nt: TGTGCCAGCAGTAGGGGACAGCCGTATGGCTACACCTTC
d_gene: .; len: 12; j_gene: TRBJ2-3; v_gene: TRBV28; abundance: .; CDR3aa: CASSGQTDTQYF; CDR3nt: TGTGCCAGCAGTGGGCAAACAGATACGCAGTATTTT
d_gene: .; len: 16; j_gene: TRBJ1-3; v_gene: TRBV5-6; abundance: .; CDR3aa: CASSLVAGASGNTIYF; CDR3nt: TGTGCCAGCAGCTTGGTGGCAGGGGCCTCTGGAAACACCATATATTTT
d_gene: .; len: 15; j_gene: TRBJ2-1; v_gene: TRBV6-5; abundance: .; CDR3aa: CASSRKSGSYNEQFF; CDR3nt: TGTGCCAGCAGTCGTAAAAGCGGCTCCTACAATGAGCAGTTCTTC
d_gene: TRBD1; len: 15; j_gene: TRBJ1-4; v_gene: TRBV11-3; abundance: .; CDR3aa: CASSLGGQPPRELFF; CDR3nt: TGTGCCAGCAGCTTAGGGGGACAGCCACCCCGGGAACTGTTTTTT
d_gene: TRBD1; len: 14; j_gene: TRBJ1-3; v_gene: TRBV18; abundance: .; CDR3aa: CASSLQGAGNTIYF; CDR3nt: TGTGCCAGCTCACTACAGGGGGCTGGAAACACCATATATTTT
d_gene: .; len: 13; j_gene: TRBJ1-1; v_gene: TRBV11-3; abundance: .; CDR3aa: CASSFTVNTEAFF; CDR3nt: TGTGCCAGCAGTTTCACGGTGAACACTGAAGCTTTCTTT
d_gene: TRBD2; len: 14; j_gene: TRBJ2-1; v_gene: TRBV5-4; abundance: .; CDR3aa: CASRRAGGINEQFF; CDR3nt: TGTGCCAGCAGACGAGCGGGAGGGATCAATGAGCAGTTCTTC
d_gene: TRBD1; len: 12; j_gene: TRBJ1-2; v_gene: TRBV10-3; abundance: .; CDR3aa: CAIGQAYYGYTF; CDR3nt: TGTGCCATCGGACAGGCCTACTATGGCTACACCTTC
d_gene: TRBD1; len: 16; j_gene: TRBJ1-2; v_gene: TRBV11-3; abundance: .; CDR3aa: CASSQEGDRGNYGYTF; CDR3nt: TGTGCCAGCAGCCAAGAAGGAGACAGGGGTAACTATGGCTACACCTTC
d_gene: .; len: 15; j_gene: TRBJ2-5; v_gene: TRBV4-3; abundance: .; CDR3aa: CASSPQQGPQETQYF; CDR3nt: TGCGCCAGCAGCCCCCAACAGGGCCCCCAAGAGACCCAGTACTTC
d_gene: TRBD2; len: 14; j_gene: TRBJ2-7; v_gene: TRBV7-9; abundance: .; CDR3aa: CASSPRGRAYEQYF; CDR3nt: TGTGCCAGCAGCCCCCGGGGGAGGGCCTACGAGCAGTACTTC
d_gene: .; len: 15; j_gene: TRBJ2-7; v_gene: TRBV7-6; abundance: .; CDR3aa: CASSLETGKRYEQYF; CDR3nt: TGTGCCAGCAGCTTAGAGACAGGAAAACGCTACGAGCAGTACTTC
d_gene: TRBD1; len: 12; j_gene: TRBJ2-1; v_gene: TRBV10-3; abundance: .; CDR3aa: CAISSGGNEQFF; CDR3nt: TGTGCCATCAGTTCAGGGGGTAATGAGCAGTTCTTC
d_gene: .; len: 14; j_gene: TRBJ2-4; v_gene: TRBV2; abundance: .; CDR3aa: CASSELTIGDIQYF; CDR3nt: TGTGCCAGCAGTGAATTGACAATTGGTGACATTCAGTACTTC
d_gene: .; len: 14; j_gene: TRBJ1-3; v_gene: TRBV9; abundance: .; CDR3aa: CASSVQGSGNTIYF; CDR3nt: TGTGCCAGCAGTGTTCAGGGCTCTGGAAACACCATATATTTT
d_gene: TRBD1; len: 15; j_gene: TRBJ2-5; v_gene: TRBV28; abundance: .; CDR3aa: CASSSMGTGRETQYF; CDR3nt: TGTGCCAGCAGTTCCATGGGGACAGGTCGGGAGACCCAGTACTTC
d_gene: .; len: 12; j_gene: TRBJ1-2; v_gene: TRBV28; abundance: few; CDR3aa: CASSVDRYGYTF; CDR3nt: TGTGCCAGCAGTGTCGACAGATATGGCTACACCTTC
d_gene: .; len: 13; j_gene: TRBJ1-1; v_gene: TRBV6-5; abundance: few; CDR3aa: CASSYSSSTEAFF; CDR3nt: TGTGCCAGCAGTTACTCGTCCAGCACTGAAGCTTTCTTT
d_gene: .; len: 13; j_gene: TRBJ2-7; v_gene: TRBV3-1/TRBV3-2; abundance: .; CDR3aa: CASSLGLFYEQYF; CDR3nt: TGTGCCAGCAGCCTCGGTCTTTTCTACGAGCAGTACTTC
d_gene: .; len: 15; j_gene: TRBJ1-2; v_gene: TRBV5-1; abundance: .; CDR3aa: CASSLADNSNYGYTF; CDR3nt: TGCGCCAGCAGCTTGGCGGACAACTCTAACTATGGCTACACCTTC
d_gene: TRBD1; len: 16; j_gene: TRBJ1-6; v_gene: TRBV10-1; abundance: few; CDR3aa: CASSESADRAYSPLHF; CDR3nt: TGCGCCAGCAGTGAGTCGGCGGACAGGGCCTATTCACCCCTCCACTTT
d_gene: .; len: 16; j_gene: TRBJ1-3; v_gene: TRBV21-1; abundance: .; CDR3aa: CASSPRGGYSGNTIYF; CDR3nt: TGTGCCAGCAGCCCCCGGGGTGGGTACTCTGGAAACACCATATATTTT
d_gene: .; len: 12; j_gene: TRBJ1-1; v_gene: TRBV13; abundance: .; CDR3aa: CASSLQDTEAFF; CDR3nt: TGTGCCAGCAGCTTACAGGACACTGAAGCTTTCTTT
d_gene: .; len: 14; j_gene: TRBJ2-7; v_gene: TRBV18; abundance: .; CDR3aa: CASSPDLGPGEQYF; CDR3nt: TGTGCCAGCTCACCGGACTTGGGTCCGGGCGAGCAGTACTTC
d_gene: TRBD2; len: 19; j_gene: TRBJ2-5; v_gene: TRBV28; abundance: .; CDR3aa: CASSSGLAGINFFRETQYF; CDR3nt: TGTGCCAGCAGTTCGGGACTAGCGGGGATCAATTTCTTTCGGGAGACCCAGTACTTC
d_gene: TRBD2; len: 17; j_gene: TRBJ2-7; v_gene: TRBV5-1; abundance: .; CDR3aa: CASSLTLAGAGSYEQYF; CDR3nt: TGCGCCAGCAGCTTGACGTTAGCGGGGGCGGGTTCCTACGAGCAGTACTTC
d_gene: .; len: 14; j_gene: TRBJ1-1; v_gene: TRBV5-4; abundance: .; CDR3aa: CASSLRIVNTEAFF; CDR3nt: TGTGCCAGCAGCCTCAGGATTGTGAACACTGAAGCTTTCTTT
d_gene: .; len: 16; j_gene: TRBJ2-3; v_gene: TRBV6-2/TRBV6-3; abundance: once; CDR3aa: CASSYSTSISTDTQYF; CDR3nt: TGTGCCAGCAGTTACTCGACTTCAATTAGCACAGATACGCAGTATTTT
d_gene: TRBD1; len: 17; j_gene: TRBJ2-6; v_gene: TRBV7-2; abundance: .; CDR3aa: CASSLMGQFSGANVLTF; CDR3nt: TGTGCCAGCAGCTTAATGGGACAGTTCTCTGGGGCCAACGTCCTGACTTTC
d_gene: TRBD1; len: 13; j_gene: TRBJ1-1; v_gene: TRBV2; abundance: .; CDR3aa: CASRGQGSTEAFF; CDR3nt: TGTGCCAGCAGGGGACAGGGGAGCACTGAAGCTTTCTTT